A single sample is the source of the 25 T cell receptor beta chains below, sequenced in a study of vaccination and CD4 T cells after COVID-19. For these TCRs, the target antigens are not known. Treatment in this sample: approximately 9-day PBMC culture with coronavirus spike peptide pools or control peptides (ViraFEST assay). Cultured CD4+ T-cell DNA underwent Oncomine TCR Beta short-read sequencing. TCRdb re-called the PCR reads through MiXCR, storing one row per CDR3 protein. In the table there are about 12,000 distinct CDR3 sequences, 45% to 55% of which are singletons. Sequencing was performed on CD4+ T cells from blood, cultured in vitro. These receptors were obtained from a human donor who had recovered from COVID-19.

Only a few counts were recorded for this clonotype. The J gene is TRBJ1-1, the V gene TRBV20-1; D ambiguous. Per germline, CDR1 DFQATT and CDR2 SNEGSKA (reference sequence). This CDR3 has 15 residues. V lost 6 bases and J lost 0, with 17 bases in between. CDR3 coding DNA: TGCAGTGCCCCAAAAAGCCTCACGTTGAACACTGAAGCTTTCTTT. The encoded protein is CSAPKSLTLNTEAFF.

The gene calls are TRBV20-1 and TRBJ2-5, with TRBD2 as a possible D gene (6 bases). The germline V and J ends were trimmed by 1 base and 5 bases, with 20 bases remaining between them. The CDR3 spans 16 residues. Germline assignment: CDR1 DFQATT and CDR2 SNEGSKA (reference sequence). The CDR3 sequence: CSARGPGGTQVETQYF. Here the CDR3 DNA reads TGCAGTGCTAGAGGACCTGGAGGGACCCAGGTGGAGACCCAGTACTTC.

By sample share, this clonotype is large. The chain carries TRBV2 and TRBJ1-5, with 7 bases fitting TRBD1. The CDR3 spans 14 residues. CDR1 is SNHLY, CDR2 FYNNEI, per germline. J gave up 5 bases and V 5 bases, and 6 bases lay outside the gene matches. CDR3 residues: CASSRQGRDQPQHF. The CDR3 region has the DNA TGTGCCAGCAGTAGACAGGGAAGAGATCAGCCCCAGCATTTT.

This clonotype was counted between two and nine times. The rearrangement joins TRBV28 to TRBJ2-7; 10 nucleotides match TRBD2. CDR3 length equals 18 residues. Per germline, CDR1 MDHEN and CDR2 SYDVKM. V lost 7 bases to trimming and J lost 3 bases; unmatched junction nucleotides: 18. This CDR3 is CASKKAPASGRKGYEQYF. As DNA, the CDR3 is TGTGCCAGCAAAAAAGCCCCCGCTAGCGGGAGAAAGGGCTACGAGCAGTACTTC.

This chain links TRBV25-1 with TRBJ2-2, with D possibly matching TRBD2 (5 bases). Germline V gene lookup returns CDR1 MGHDK and CDR2 SYGVNS. V was clipped by 2 bases and J by 3 bases, with 10 bases between them. CDR3 length: 15 residues. The CDR3 DNA follows: TGTGCCAGCAGTGAACCCGGGCGGGACACCGGGGAGCTGTTTTTT. Its protein product is CASSEPGRDTGELFF.

This clonotype was detected a few times. The chain combines TRBV14 with TRBJ2-3; 9 bases match TRBD2. Germline CDR1 and CDR2: SGHDN and FVKESK. With V trimmed by 4 bases and J by 1 base, 9 bases remained unmatched. The CDR3 contains 17 residues. CDR3 loop: CASSRSGGQRGTDTQYF. CDR3 nucleotides: TGTGCCAGCAGCCGAAGCGGGGGGCAACGGGGCACAGATACGCAGTATTTT.

The rearrangement joins TRBV19 to TRBJ2-1, with D unresolved. Between the trimmed V and J ends, which lost 3 bases and 4 bases, there was a span of 13 bases. Germline V CDR1 and CDR2: LNHDA, SQIVND (reference sequence). This CDR3 comprises 15 residues. The CDR3 bases are TGTGCCAGTAGTATCGCAGGCGGTCCTTACAATGAGCAGTTCTTC. Translated: CASSIAGGPYNEQFF.

The sample holds one count of this clonotype. The J gene is TRBJ1-1, the V gene TRBV5-1; D is undetermined. V lost 4 bases, J lost 1 base, and 8 bases lay in between. CDR3 length equals 13 residues. CDR1 SGHRS and CDR2 YFSETQ come from the germline V gene. This CDR3 is CASSRERNTEAFF. In DNA form, the CDR3 reads TGCGCCAGCAGCAGGGAGAGGAACACTGAAGCTTTCTTT. Full variable domain (remainder filled in from reference TRBV5-1 and TRBJ1-1): KAGVTQTPRYLIKTRGQQVTLSCSPISGHRSVSWYQQTPGQGLQFLFEYFSETQRNKGNFPGRFSGRQFSNSRSEMNVSTLELGDSALYLCASSRERNTEAFFGQGTRLTVV.

V usage is TRBV4-1 and J usage is TRBJ2-5; TRBD2 agrees at 13 bases. Germline V CDR1 and CDR2: MGHRA, YSYEKL. Unmatched junction bases numbered 12, after V lost 3 bases and J lost 5 bases. The length of the CDR3 is 18 residues. In nucleotides, the CDR3 is TGCGCCAGCAGCCACCCAACTGGACTAGCGGGAGCGCAGGAGACCCAGTACTTC. It specifies CASSHPTGLAGAQETQYF.

This chain connects TRBV4-2 to TRBJ2-7; D ambiguous. The CDR3 has 14 residues. V was trimmed by 1 base and J by 3 bases, leaving 10 bases between them. The germline V gene has CDR1 LGHNA and CDR2 YNFKEQ. The CDR3 region has the DNA TGTGCCAGCAGCCAAGGTTTTGGAAGCTACGAGCAGTACTTC. Its translation is CASSQGFGSYEQYF.

The V and J genes are TRBV12-3 or TRBV12-4 and TRBJ2-1; 7 bases are shared with TRBD2. There are 16 residues in the CDR3. Losses at the gene ends were 3 bases for V and 4 bases for J; bases not matched to a gene: 9. The CDR3 protein is CASSFSGGSPYNEQFF. In DNA, the CDR3 is TGTGCCAGCAGTTTCTCGGGCGGGAGTCCTTACAATGAGCAGTTCTTC.

The chain is built from TRBV10-3 and TRBJ2-3; TRBD1 aligns across 12 bases. CDR1 is ENHRY, CDR2 SYGVKD, per germline. The V and J ends lost 6 bases and 7 bases, in that order; junction bases with no gene match: 5. This CDR3 is built from 14 residues. The CDR3 nucleotides read TGTGCCATCAGCAGGGACAGGGGGCCGTATACGCAGTATTTT. This encodes CAISRDRGPYTQYF.

On this clonotype itself: The junction and the germline gene differ at one end; a read error may be behind it. The chain is built from TRBV5-1 and TRBJ1-1; a possible D gene is TRBD1 (6 bases). CDR3 length: 15 amino acids. Germline CDR1 and CDR2: SGHRS and YFSETQ. The CDR3 DNA reads TGCGCCAGCAGCTTTCTACAGGGCCGAGGGACTGAAGTTTTCTTT. Translating gives CASSFLQGRGTEVFF.

The chain combines TRBV6-2 or TRBV6-3 with TRBJ2-5; D possibly uses TRBD1 or TRBD2 (5 bases each). The CDR3 length is 15 residues. V was cut by 2 bases and J by 1 base, with 11 bases left in between. Germline CDR1 is MNHEY and CDR2 is SVGEGT. The CDR3 sequence is CASSYRWGIQETQYF. As DNA, the CDR3 is TGTGCCAGCAGTTACCGGTGGGGGATCCAAGAGACCCAGTACTTC.

The rearrangement joins TRBV30 to TRBJ2-5, with 12 bases fitting TRBD2. In germline, CDR1 is GTSNPN, CDR2 SVGIG (reference sequence). CDR3 length: 17 amino acids. The V segment lost 3 bases and the J segment 4 bases; nucleotides outside the gene matches: 12. The CDR3 protein is CAWSTKGGLAGVETQYF. The DNA of the CDR3 is TGTGCCTGGAGCACAAAAGGGGGACTAGCGGGTGTAGAGACCCAGTACTTC.

This clonotype appeared a few times. The rearrangement joins TRBV20-1 to TRBJ1-2; D remains ambiguous. V was pared by 0 bases and J by 4 bases, with 12 bases between. CDR1 is DFQATT and CDR2 is SNEGSKA in the germline V gene (reference sequence). CDR3 length: 14 amino acids. CDR3 protein: CSARDPRTFYGYTF. In DNA, the CDR3 is TGCAGTGCTAGAGACCCCCGAACCTTCTATGGCTACACCTTC.

The chain recombines TRBV27 with TRBJ2-1; D is unresolved. Germline CDR1 MNHEY, CDR2 SMNVEV (reference sequence). Trimming removed 5 bases at V and 9 bases at J, with 11 bases between. The CDR3 has 12 amino acids. The DNA for the CDR3 is TGTGCCAGCAGTAGGGTACAGAGTGAGCAGTTCTTC. Its protein is CASSRVQSEQFF.

The chain joins TRBV29-1 to TRBJ2-5; 7 nucleotides match TRBD1. Germline CDR1 SQVTM, CDR2 ANQGSEA. V trimming: 8 bases; J trimming: 7 bases; junction bases outside the gene matches: 10. This CDR3 is built from 12 residues. The CDR3 DNA reads as TGCAGCATCGGGACAGCGAGAGGGACCCAGTACTTC. Residues: CSIGTARGTQYF. The full variable domain, with the rest looked up from reference TRBV29-1 and TRBJ2-5, is SAVISQKPSRDICQRGTSLTIQCQVDSQVTMMFWYRQQPGQSLTLIATANQGSEATYESGFVIDKFPISRPNLTFSTLTVSNMSPEDSSIYLCSIGTARGTQYFGPGTRLLVL.

The rearrangement links TRBV3-1 to TRBJ2-2, with 7 nucleotides matching TRBD1. CDR1 LGHDT and CDR2 YNNKEL come from the germline V gene (reference sequence). Trimming at V came to 7 bases and at J to 0 bases, leaving 2 bases not matched to a gene. The CDR3 length is 14 residues. The CDR3: CASKGTANTGELFF. CDR3 in DNA: TGTGCCAGCAAGGGGACAGCGAACACCGGGGAGCTGTTTTTT.

The chain carries TRBV27 and TRBJ2-1, with 13 positions matching TRBD2. This CDR3 region has 17 residues. V shed 5 bases and J 5 bases; nucleotides not matched to a gene: 9. Germline V gene sequence: CDR1 MNHEY, CDR2 SMNVEV (reference sequence). This CDR3 reads CASSPRAGTSGNNEQFF. CDR3 sequence (DNA): TGTGCCAGCAGTCCAAGAGCCGGGACTAGCGGGAACAATGAGCAGTTCTTC.

This clonotype was seen a few times. This chain connects TRBV12-3 or TRBV12-4 to TRBJ1-6; D remains ambiguous. Trimming pared 2 bases from V and 9 bases from J, leaving 14 bases between. The CDR3 has 15 residues. CDR3 nucleotide sequence: TGTGCCAGCAGTTTAAGGCAGGATGCCGCTTCACCCCTCCACTTT. It encodes CASSLRQDAASPLHF.

The chain's CDR3 is CAWSEFRTGGYTF. CDR3 in DNA: TGTGCCTGGAGTGAATTTAGAACCGGTGGCTACACCTTC. The V and J genes are TRBV30 and TRBJ1-2, with D unresolved. This CDR3 is 13 amino acids long. V lost 1 base to trimming and J lost 7 bases, with 13 bases between them. The germline V gene encodes CDR1 GTSNPN and CDR2 SVGIG (reference sequence). Full variable domain (missing parts from reference TRBV30 and TRBJ1-2): SQTIHQWPATLVQPVGSPLSLECTVEGTSNPNLYWYRQAAGRGLQLLFYSVGIGQISSEVPQNLSASRPQDRQFILSSKKLLLSDSGFYLCAWSEFRTGGYTFGSGTRLTVV.

This clonotype was counted a single time. The chain couples TRBV7-2 to TRBJ2-7; D uncertain. Trimming removed 5 bases at V and 0 bases at J, with 20 bases between. The V gene's germline CDR1 is SGHTA and CDR2 FQGNSA. The CDR3 has 17 amino acids. Here the CDR3 reads CASSHPPGRPSSYEQYF. The CDR3 nucleotides are TGTGCCAGCAGCCATCCTCCCGGGCGACCGAGCTCCTACGAGCAGTACTTC.

The rearrangement joins TRBV28 to TRBJ2-5, with TRBD2 matching over 13 bases. From germline, CDR1 is MDHEN and CDR2 SYDVKM. With V trimmed by 6 bases and J by 1 base, 5 bases remained unmatched. This CDR3 comprises 16 residues. CDR3 DNA sequence: TGTGCCAGCAGGCGGGGACTAGCGGGACCCCAAGAGACCCAGTACTTC. The encoded protein is CASRRGLAGPQETQYF.

The V call is TRBV7-9, the J call TRBJ1-5; D not certain. V lost 6 bases and J 0 bases, leaving 12 bases between the germline ends. CDR3 size: 15 residues. Germline loops: CDR1 SEHNR, CDR2 FQNEAQ (reference sequence). The CDR3 here is CASRRDGNSNQPQHF. Here the CDR3 DNA reads TGTGCCAGCAGGAGAGACGGGAATAGCAATCAGCCCCAGCATTTT. The full variable domain, with the rest looked up from reference TRBV7-9 and TRBJ1-5, is DTGVSQNPRHKITKRGQNVTFRCDPISEHNRLYWYRQTLGQGPEFLTYFQNEAQLEKSRLLSDRFSAERPKGSFSTLEIQRTEQGDSAMYLCASRRDGNSNQPQHFGDGTRLSIL.